This paragraph covers one T cell receptor (beta chain) sequence. Deep-level assay runs were performed. This table comes from immunoSEQ multiplex PCR, and its TCRdb copy is limited to in-frame clones, with some not included. The data contain about 680,000 clones, around 90% of them seen just once; the ten biggest clones take up approximately 22%. This specimen belongs to a study of shared clonotypes between healthy human individuals. Study summary: Three plates each covered CD4 naive and memory; CD8 naive two, CD8 memory one.

The CDR3 loop spans 19 amino acids. The V gene end was trimmed by 0 bases and the J gene end by 0 bases; junction bases not matched to a gene: 10. CDR1 is LGHNA, CDR2 YSLEER, per germline. Naive CD8 cells were CD45RO-negative, positively selected for CCR7, excluding terminally differentiated effector memory CD45RA+ cells. The chain joins TRBV4-3 to TRBJ2-2, with 7 bases matching TRBD1. Source material: naive CD8+ T cells sorted from blood. The sequence was collected from a man aged 25 to 40 in good health. CDR3 sequence: CASSQDRGSEFANTGELFF. As DNA, the CDR3 is TGCGCCAGCAGCCAAGACAGGGGGTCCGAGTTCGCGAACACCGGGGAGCTGTTTTTT.